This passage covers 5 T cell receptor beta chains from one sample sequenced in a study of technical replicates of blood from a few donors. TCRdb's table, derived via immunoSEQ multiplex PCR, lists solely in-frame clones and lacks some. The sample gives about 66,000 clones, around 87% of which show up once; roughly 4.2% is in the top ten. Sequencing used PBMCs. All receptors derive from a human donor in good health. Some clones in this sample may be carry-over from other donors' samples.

CDR3 loop: CASSPRRREEQYF. The CDR3 DNA reads TGTGCCAGCAGCCCCCGTCGGAGGGAAGAGCAGTACTTC. The chain has TRBV7-2 and TRBJ2-7, with a tentative D call TRBD2 (6 bases). V was clipped by 5 bases and J by 7 bases, with 15 bases between them. Germline CDR1 and CDR2: SGHTA and FQGNSA. This CDR3 is built from 13 residues. The variable domain in full, with the rest retrieved from reference TRBV7-2 and TRBJ2-7, is GAGVSQSPSNKVTEKGKDVELRCDPISGHTALYWYRQSLGQGLEFLIYFQGNSAPDKSGLPSDRFSAERTGGSVSTLTIQRTQQEDSAVYLCASSPRRREEQYFGPGTRLTVT.

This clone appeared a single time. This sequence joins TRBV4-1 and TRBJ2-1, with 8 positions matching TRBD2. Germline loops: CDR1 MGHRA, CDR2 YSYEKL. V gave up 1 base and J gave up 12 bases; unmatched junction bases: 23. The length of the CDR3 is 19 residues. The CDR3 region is CASSQVQRGNIMISSVQFF. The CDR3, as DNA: TGCGCCAGCAGCCAAGTCCAGCGGGGGAATATAATGATATCGAGTGTGCAGTTCTTC.

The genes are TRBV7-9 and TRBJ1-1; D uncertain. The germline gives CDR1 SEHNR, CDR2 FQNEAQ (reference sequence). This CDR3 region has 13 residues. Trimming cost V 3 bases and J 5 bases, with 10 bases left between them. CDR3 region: CASSFSPGTEAFF. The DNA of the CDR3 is TGTGCCAGCAGCTTTAGTCCGGGAACTGAAGCTTTCTTT.

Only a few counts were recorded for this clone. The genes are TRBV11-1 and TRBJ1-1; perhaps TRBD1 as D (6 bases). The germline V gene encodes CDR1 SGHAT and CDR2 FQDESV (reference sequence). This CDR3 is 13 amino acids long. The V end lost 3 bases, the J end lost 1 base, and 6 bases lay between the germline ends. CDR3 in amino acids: CASSLTGNTEAFF. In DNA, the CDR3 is TGTGCCAGCAGCTTGACAGGGAACACTGAAGCTTTCTTT.

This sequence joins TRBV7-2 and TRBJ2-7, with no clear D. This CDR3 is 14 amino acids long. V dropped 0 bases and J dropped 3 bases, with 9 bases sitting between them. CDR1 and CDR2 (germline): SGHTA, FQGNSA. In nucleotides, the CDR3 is TGTGCCAGCAGCTTAGCGCGAGGTTTCTACGAGCAGTACTTC. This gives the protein CASSLARGFYEQYF.